A selection of T cell receptor beta chains follows, all from one sample in a study of blood T cell repertoires in COVID-19. Sequencing was performed with immunoSEQ multiplex PCR; in TCRdb, only in-frame clones are kept and a portion is missing. The table records 110,000 to 150,000 clones, about 90% of them present only once. Input material: PBMCs or T cells enriched from blood (not recorded which). These TCRs come from a man in his sixties who had recovered from COVID-19. Both conserved end residues are part of each CDR3. Fields, in order: V gene, J gene, CDR3 protein.

TRBV28	TRBJ2-7	CASKISGTTYEQYF
TRBV7-8	TRBJ2-1	CASSLAPPGLAGVYEQFF
TRBV9	TRBJ2-7	CASSVEEGQTYEQYF
TRBV19	TRBJ2-7	CASSIGTVPSYEQYF
TRBV11-2	TRBJ2-5	CASSPDLAGGFGETQYF
TRBV29-1	TRBJ2-7	CSARTGQGVGEQYF
TRBV2	TRBJ1-3	CASSAPGWGNTIYF
TRBV19	TRBJ2-1	CASIRLAGGDYNEQFF
TRBV10-3	TRBJ2-7	CAISPTDGVDEQYF
TRBV10-1	TRBJ2-3	CASSEFTGGPDTQYF
TRBV4-2	TRBJ1-6	CASSQVGLYYSPLHF
TRBV10-3	TRBJ2-1	CASARQGTYNEQFF
TRBV4-2	TRBJ2-7	CASSQRTSAGEQYF
TRBV4-2	TRBJ2-1	CASSQADAVGAREQFF
TRBV15	TRBJ1-1	CATSRDRSRGTEAFF
TRBV5-1	TRBJ2-1	CASSPLRGGSGMGYNEQFF
TRBV5-4	TRBJ1-2	CASSKGQGATNYGYTF
TRBV7-6	TRBJ2-1	CASSLGTGGGYNEQFF
TRBV18	TRBJ2-1	CASSPGIDNEQFF
TRBV28	TRBJ2-2	CASSLLRGVSELFF
TRBV5-1	TRBJ1-1	CASSLGERAAEAFF
TRBV5-8	TRBJ2-1	CASRRGLASYNEQFF
TRBV28	TRBJ2-1	CASSPGFADSVSYNEQFF
TRBV19	TRBJ2-6	CASSDGGAAGANVLTF
TRBV5-1	TRBJ2-1	CASSLVASGSYNEQFF
TRBV28	TRBJ1-1	CASLGVDEAFF
TRBV2	TRBJ1-1	CAARQGNTEAFF
TRBV11-2	TRBJ2-7	CASSFLGGTYEQYF
TRBV29-1	TRBJ2-7	CSVPFPGLDEQYF
TRBV7-8	TRBJ2-3	CASSLSGGTQYF
TRBV21-1	TRBJ2-1	CASSARLALADNEQFF
TRBV27	TRBJ2-7	CASSSALARSYEQYF
TRBV19	TRBJ2-2	CASSIRIRTGELFF
TRBV10-1	TRBJ2-1	CASSELDGTDNNEQFF
TRBV9	TRBJ2-2	CASSVVESGELFF
TRBV5-1	TRBJ2-7	CASSYEASGYEQYF
TRBV6-1	TRBJ1-6	CASSEAGGFDSPLHF
TRBV2	TRBJ2-2	CASSDPSGANTGELFF
TRBV7-3	TRBJ2-3	CASSLRLSETDTQYF
TRBV3-1/TRBV3-2	TRBJ1-4	CASSQGAGAYEKLFF
TRBV7-2	TRBJ2-1	CASSSPTSGSRSYNEQFF
TRBV30	TRBJ2-1	CAWKERASSYNEQFF
TRBV5-1	TRBJ2-5	CASSVTGEETQYF
TRBV2	TRBJ1-5	CASTQGVGQPQHF
TRBV28	TRBJ2-5	CASTLGASGGAVETQYF
TRBV3-1/TRBV3-2	TRBJ2-1	CASSRGLAGSSYNEQFF
TRBV6-1	TRBJ2-7	CASSERGGSSYEQYF
TRBV10-1	TRBJ2-3	CASQDLAARGDTQYF
TRBV5-4	TRBJ2-1	CASSPGLAGRGGNEQFF
TRBV9	TRBJ2-7	CASSVQGVRGYEQYF